This T cell receptor beta chain originates from a study of cytomegalovirus exposure and HLA in healthy donors. Findings and limits, study-wide: Cytomegalovirus-associated status was assigned to more than 150 TCR beta chains.

The ends were cut back, 8 bases at V and 0 bases at J, with 16 bases in the middle. The germline CDR1 and CDR2 sequences are MNHEY and SVGAGI. The CDR3 has 15 residues. This clone was recorded once. The antigen remains undetermined. PCR primers comprised 60 Vbeta and 13 Jbeta primers. TCRdb keeps only in-frame clones here, not all; method: immunoSEQ multiplex PCR. The sample yields approximately 70,000 clones, 74% seen once. The source is a woman aged 55-75 years in good health and CMV-seropositive. The chain is built from TRBV6-5 and TRBJ2-5; D unresolved. The specimen was PBMCs. For the CDR3, the DNA is TGTGCCAGCGCCTTGACAACATCGTACCAAGAGACCCAGTACTTC. Amino acid sequence: CASALTTSYQETQYF.